This TCR beta chain was found in a study of T cells in Graves' hyperthyroidism and ophthalmopathy. Ophthalmopathy patients showed a Clinical Activity Score of at least 3, NOSPECS grade of at least 4 and duration under 3 months. The CDR3 has 13 residues. Trimming removed 1 base from V and 3 bases from J, with 8 bases in between. Per the germline V gene, CDR1 is DFQATT and CDR2 is SNEGSKA (reference sequence). Amplification of TCR beta CDR3 regions was performed using RNA transcripts as template. When the TCR CDR3 underwent first-round RT-PCR, the HTBI primer set was used. MiXCR was run by TCRdb on the multiplex PCR reads, yielding one entry per CDR3 protein. The sample records some 370,000 distinct CDR3 sequences, 11% to 15% being singletons. This clonotype was seen many times.

V gene TRBV20-1 combines with J gene TRBJ2-3; D is unclear. The TCR was taken from a man aged 45-65 years with Graves' ophthalmopathy. The sequenced material came from blood. CDR3: CSARVPSTDTQYF. DNA for the CDR3: TGCAGTGCTAGAGTACCTAGTACAGATACGCAGTATTTT.